The 13 T cell receptor beta chains in this list originate from one sample, sequenced in a study of T-cell reconstitution after alpha-beta-depleted transplantation in children. Unique molecular identifiers were used in preparing the TCRbeta library. TCRdb fed the PCR reads into MiXCR, producing one record per CDR3 protein. Among some 300,000 distinct CDR3 sequences listed, roughly a tenth were seen once. Sequencing used PBMCs, obtained before TCRalphabeta/CD19-depleted stem cell transplant. These receptors came from a boy under two years old with acute myeloid leukemia, due to receive a stem cell transplant.

This clonotype was seen at least ten times. V and J are TRBV9 and TRBJ2-5; D may be TRBD2 (6 bases). V lost 0 bases to trimming and J lost 3 bases, with 9 bases between them. Germline CDR1 SGDLS, CDR2 YYNGEE. There are 14 residues in the CDR3. CDR3 loop: CASSVEWGEETQYF. For the CDR3, the DNA is TGTGCCAGCAGCGTAGAGTGGGGGGAAGAGACCCAGTACTTC.

This clonotype was recorded many times. J is TRBJ2-4 and V is TRBV12-3 or TRBV12-4, with TRBD1 matching 8 bases. The CDR3 extends over 18 amino acids. The V gene end was trimmed by 6 bases and the J gene end by 3 bases; junction bases not matched to a gene: 16. The CDR3 sequence: CASSPHPGQERGKNIQYF. CDR3 DNA sequence: TGTGCCAGCAGCCCTCATCCGGGACAGGAGAGGGGCAAAAACATTCAGTACTTC.

This clonotype has ten or more counts. The rearrangement links TRBV28 to TRBJ1-2; tentatively, D is TRBD1 (6 bases). Germline V gene data show CDR1 as MDHEN and CDR2 as SYDVKM. Trimming took off 1 base at V and 7 bases at J, with 13 bases between the two ends. The CDR3 loop spans 14 amino acids. CDR3 DNA: TGTGCCAGCAGTTTATTCCGGGGGCTTGCTGGCTACACCTTC. Its translation: CASSLFRGLAGYTF.

There are many counts of this clonotype. This sequence joins TRBV10-3 and TRBJ1-2; maybe TRBD1 (6 bases). Looked up from germline, CDR1 is ENHRY and CDR2 is SYGVKD. This CDR3 spans 13 amino acids. Trimming shortened V by 5 bases and J by 4 bases, and 11 bases separated the two germline ends. The CDR3 here is CAISLGASYGYTF. The CDR3 DNA reads as TGTGCCATCAGTTTGGGGGCGAGCTATGGCTACACCTTC.

Ten or more counts support this clonotype. This CDR3 is missing its conserved last phenylalanine or tryptophan, likely due to a read error. The DNA is omitted, as the CDR3 cannot be located on it reliably, and the CDR3 follows TCRdb's listing. This chain links TRBV29-1 with TRBJ2-5; the table names TRBD1, a call not compared with the DNA. The CDR3 is 12 residues long, ends included. CDR1 SQVTM and CDR2 ANQGSEA come from the germline V gene. CDR3 region: CSVERQGEGETL.

CDR3 DNA: TGCGCCAGCAGCCAGACGGGGGTCGGGGAGGGTACTGAAGCTTTCTTT. This encodes CASSQTGVGEGTEAFF. This sequence joins TRBV5-1 and TRBJ1-1; TRBD1 might be the D (5 bases). CDR3 length: 16 amino acids. V was pared by 4 bases and J by 5 bases, with 21 bases between. The V gene's germline CDR1 is SGHRS and CDR2 YFSETQ.

J is TRBJ2-1 and V is TRBV12-3 or TRBV12-4, with TRBD1 identical over 11 bases. After removal of 0 bases from V and 5 bases from J, the junction contained 6 bases not matched to a gene. The CDR3 totals 17 residues. The CDR3 is CASSLALGTGGNNEQFF. CDR3 in DNA: TGTGCCAGCAGTTTAGCGCTTGGGACAGGGGGTAACAATGAGCAGTTCTTC.

The chain has TRBV19 and TRBJ2-1; 11 bases line up with TRBD2. V shed 1 base, J shed 3 bases, and the junction held 5 bases outside the gene matches. This CDR3 contains 17 residues. The germline CDR1 and CDR2 sequences are LNHDA and SQIVND (reference sequence). DNA for the CDR3: TGTGCCAGTAGTATAGCCCCCACTAGCGGGGGCTACAATGAGCAGTTCTTC. Translating gives CASSIAPTSGGYNEQFF.

This clonotype was counted many times. The V call is TRBV20-1, the J call TRBJ2-6; TRBD2 is a possible D gene (7 bases). Germline V gene data show CDR1 as DFQATT and CDR2 as SNEGSKA (reference sequence). The CDR3 is 17 residues long. With 6 bases removed from V and 2 bases from J, the gap between germline ends came to 20 bases. DNA of the CDR3: TGCAGTGCGCCTATGGGGGGGGCCCAGGCTGGGGCCAACGTCCTGACTTTC. Protein product: CSAPMGGAQAGANVLTF.

This clonotype was counted only a few times. The chain carries TRBV28 and TRBJ2-3, with 10 nucleotides matching TRBD2. Germline CDR1 MDHEN, CDR2 SYDVKM. Trimming removed 8 bases from V and 6 bases from J; junction bases left unmatched: 8. CDR3 length: 14 residues. The CDR3 region has the DNA TGTGCCAGCCACTCTAGCGGGGGCGGGGATACGCAGTATTTT. Translated: CASHSSGGGDTQYF.

This clonotype occurred many times. The chain employs TRBV5-1 and TRBJ1-2; a possible D gene is TRBD1 (6 bases). V was cut by 4 bases and J by 6 bases, with 13 bases left in between. Germline loops: CDR1 SGHRS, CDR2 YFSETQ. The CDR3 runs 13 residues. The CDR3 DNA reads TGCGCCAGCAGCGAAGGGGGGACACATGGCTACACCTTC. This translates into CASSEGGTHGYTF.

At least ten counts were recorded for this clonotype. This sequence joins TRBV29-1 and TRBJ1-2, with a weak D call TRBD1 (5 bases). The V and J ends lost 4 bases and 3 bases respectively, with 9 bases between them. The CDR3 has 12 amino acids. Germline V CDR1 and CDR2: SQVTM, ANQGSEA. The CDR3 spells CSVVREDYGYTF. Written as DNA, the CDR3 is TGCAGCGTTGTCAGGGAAGACTATGGCTACACCTTC.

CDR3 DNA sequence: TGCGCCAGCAGCTTGGGTCAGGGGGGAAACACCATATATTTT. Protein sequence: CASSLGQGGNTIYF. The chain uses TRBV5-1 and TRBJ1-3, with a possible D match to TRBD1 (6 bases). V lost 0 bases and J lost 4, with 8 bases in between. CDR1 is SGHRS and CDR2 is YFSETQ in the germline V gene. This CDR3 spans 14 amino acids.